This T cell receptor (beta chain) was documented in a study of molecular identifiers for immune sequencing clone quantification. This clonotype came up a few times. Previously described methods and listed TCR primers were used for bulk TCR libraries. TCRdb reprocessed the PCR reads with MiXCR, giving one entry per CDR3 protein. The sample has about half a million distinct CDR3 sequences, about 26% seen once. Sequencing libraries of naive CD8 cells derived from around 20,000 to 990,000 sorted cells with 10%, 30% or 50% RNA. Sorting captured naive CD8 T cells as CD8+CD4-CCR7+CD45RA+. The sequence came from a human donor in good health. Some libraries in this study had Jurkat cell RNA spiked in. Sequencing was done on a sample of naive CD8+ T cells from blood, with Jurkat cell RNA spiked in. The subset was: FACS-sorted CD8+CD4-CCR7+CD45RA+ naive T cells.

DNA for the CDR3: TGCGCCAGCAGCCAATCCGAGGGAAGGTCTACTGAAGCTTTCTTT. Amino acid sequence: CASSQSEGRSTEAFF. This chain connects TRBV4-1 to TRBJ1-1; D is undetermined. The CDR3 has 15 amino acids. V shed 2 bases and J shed 5 bases, with 15 bases lying between them. In germline, CDR1 is MGHRA, CDR2 YSYEKL.